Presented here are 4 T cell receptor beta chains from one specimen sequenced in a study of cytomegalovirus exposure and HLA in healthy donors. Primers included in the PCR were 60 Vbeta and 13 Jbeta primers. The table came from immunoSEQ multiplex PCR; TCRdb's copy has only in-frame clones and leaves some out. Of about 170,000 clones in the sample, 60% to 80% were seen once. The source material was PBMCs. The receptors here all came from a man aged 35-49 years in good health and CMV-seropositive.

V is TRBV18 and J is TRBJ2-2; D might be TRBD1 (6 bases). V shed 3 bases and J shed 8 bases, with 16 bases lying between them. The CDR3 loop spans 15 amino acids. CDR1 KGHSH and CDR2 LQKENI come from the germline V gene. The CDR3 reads CASSPGHLSLGELFF. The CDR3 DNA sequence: TGTGCCAGCTCACCGGGACACCTAAGCTTAGGGGAGCTGTTTTTT.

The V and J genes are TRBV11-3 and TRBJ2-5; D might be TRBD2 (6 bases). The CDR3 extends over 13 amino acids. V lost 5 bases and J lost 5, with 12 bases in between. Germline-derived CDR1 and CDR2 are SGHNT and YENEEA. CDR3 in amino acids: CASSRPSEETQYF. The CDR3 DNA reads TGTGCCAGCAGCCGCCCTAGCGAGGAGACCCAGTACTTC.

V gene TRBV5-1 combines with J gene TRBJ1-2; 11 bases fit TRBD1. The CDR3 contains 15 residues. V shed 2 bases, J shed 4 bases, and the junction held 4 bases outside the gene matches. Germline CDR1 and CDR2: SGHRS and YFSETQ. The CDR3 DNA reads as TGCGCCAGCAGCTTCTCCGGGACAGGGGGCTATGGCTACACCTTC. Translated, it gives CASSFSGTGGYGYTF.

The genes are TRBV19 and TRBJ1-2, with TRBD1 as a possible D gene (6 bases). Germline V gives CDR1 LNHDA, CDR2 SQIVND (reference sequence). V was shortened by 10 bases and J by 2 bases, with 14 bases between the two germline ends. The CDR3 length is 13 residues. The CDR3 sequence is CATSDRNNYGYTF. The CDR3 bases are TGTGCCACCTCGGACAGAAACAACTATGGCTACACCTTC.